The 25 T cell receptor beta chains below all came from one sample that was sequenced in a study of control samples from healthy donors and cancer patients (TCRdb year 2020). Receptors were amplified or captured by the immunoSEQ multiplex PCR assay. TCRdb mirrors the immuneACCESS table, restricted to in-frame sequences. Some clones are absent from its copies; in checked studies, under half trace to an unresolved V gene, and the reason for the others is unknown. The sample data list approximately 70,000 clones, and 84% of these were observed just once. In total, the top ten clones hold approximately 16% of the sample. Sequencing was performed on blood. These receptors all stem from a man between 45 and 60 years old in good health.

This clone was counted between two and nine times. The gene calls are TRBV3-1 (or the pseudogene TRBV3-2) and TRBJ1-2, with D possibly matching TRBD1 (5 bases). Trimming shortened V by 1 base and J by 6 bases, and 12 bases separated the two germline ends. This CDR3 contains 14 residues. In germline, CDR1 is LGHDT, CDR2 YNNKEL (reference sequence). CDR3 in DNA: TGTGCCAGCAGCCAAGCCCCGGGACGGAATGGCTACACCTTC. This encodes CASSQAPGRNGYTF.

The chain combines TRBV19 with TRBJ2-5; the match to TRBD1 covers 9 bases. The trim removed 6 bases at V and 4 bases at J, leaving 9 bases unmatched. This CDR3 region has 15 residues. Germline values: CDR1 LNHDA, CDR2 SQIVND (reference sequence). In DNA, the CDR3 is TGTGCCAGTAGACAACCGGGACAGGGACGAGAGACCCAGTACTTC. Its protein is CASRQPGQGRETQYF.

The chain couples TRBV7-9 to TRBJ2-2; 7 bases agree with TRBD1. The V segment lost 0 bases and the J segment 0 bases; nucleotides outside the gene matches: 7. From germline, CDR1 is SEHNR and CDR2 FQNEAQ (reference sequence). CDR3 length: 18 amino acids. CDR3 DNA sequence: TGTGCCAGCAGCTTAGCCCCGACAGGGCCCACGAACACCGGGGAGCTGTTTTTT. Its translation: CASSLAPTGPTNTGELFF. Combining the CDR3 with reference TRBV7-9 and TRBJ2-2 gives the whole variable domain DTGVSQNPRHKITKRGQNVTFRCDPISEHNRLYWYRQTLGQGPEFLTYFQNEAQLEKSRLLSDRFSAERPKGSFSTLEIQRTEQGDSAMYLCASSLAPTGPTNTGELFFGEGSRLTVL.

The chain couples TRBV27 to TRBJ2-7; 7 bases map to TRBD2. V lost 8 bases, J lost 0 bases, and 4 bases stayed unmatched. CDR1 is MNHEY, CDR2 SMNVEV, per germline (reference sequence). The CDR3 extends over 13 amino acids. The CDR3 DNA sequence: TGTGCCAGCCGGCGGGGGATCTCCTACGAGCAGTACTTC. Its translation: CASRRGISYEQYF.

This clone was picked up a small number of times. The chain has TRBV18 and TRBJ2-1; 11 nucleotides match TRBD2. V shed 0 bases and J 0 bases; nucleotides not matched to a gene: 10. Looked up from germline, CDR1 is KGHSH and CDR2 is LQKENI. The CDR3 runs 20 residues. DNA for the CDR3: TGTGCCAGCTCACCACCGGGGGGGACTAGCGGTACGAGCTCCTACAATGAGCAGTTCTTC. This translates into CASSPPGGTSGTSSYNEQFF.

The rearrangement links TRBV7-2 to TRBJ2-5, with 9 positions matching TRBD1. This CDR3 has 17 residues. V shed 5 bases and J 1 base; nucleotides not matched to a gene: 11. Germline V lookup: CDR1 SGHTA, CDR2 FQGNSA. The CDR3 sequence is CASSPPGGQGVQETQYF. In DNA form, the CDR3 reads TGTGCCAGCAGCCCCCCCGGGGGACAGGGAGTCCAAGAGACCCAGTACTTC. Looking up the rest from reference TRBV7-2 and TRBJ2-5 gives the full variable domain: GAGVSQSPSNKVTEKGKDVELRCDPISGHTALYWYRQSLGQGLEFLIYFQGNSAPDKSGLPSDRFSAERTGGSVSTLTIQRTQQEDSAVYLCASSPPGGQGVQETQYFGPGTRLLVL.

The chain recombines TRBV4-1 with TRBJ1-5; perhaps TRBD1 as D (6 bases). CDR1 is MGHRA, CDR2 YSYEKL, per germline. With 3 bases removed from V and 5 bases from J, the gap between germline ends came to 23 bases. CDR3 length: 18 amino acids. CDR3 nucleotides: TGCGCCAGCAGCCAGGATCCCGGGACACCCTTGAGGGATCAGCCCCAGCATTTT. Amino acids: CASSQDPGTPLRDQPQHF.

V gene TRBV28 combines with J gene TRBJ1-2; D gene unclear. Germline CDR1 MDHEN, CDR2 SYDVKM. CDR3 length equals 11 residues. The ends were cut back, 2 bases at V and 2 bases at J, with 0 bases in the middle. CDR3 DNA sequence: TGTGCCAGCAGTTTAAACTATGGCTACACCTTC. Its translation is CASSLNYGYTF.

The gene calls are TRBV30 and TRBJ2-1; tentative D call: TRBD1 (6 bases). The CDR3 contains 16 residues. Trimming cost V 0 bases and J 0 bases, with 12 bases left between them. CDR1 and CDR2 from the germline V gene are GTSNPN and SVGIG (reference sequence). CDR3 DNA sequence: TGTGCCTGGAGTGTACAACTGGGACACTCCTACAATGAGCAGTTCTTC. Residues: CAWSVQLGHSYNEQFF.

The rearrangement uses TRBV3-1 (or the pseudogene TRBV3-2) and TRBJ1-4; D gene uncertain. The CDR3 extends over 15 amino acids. Trimming removed 6 bases from V and 0 bases from J, with 11 bases in between. CDR1 is LGHDT, CDR2 YNNKEL, per germline (reference sequence). The CDR3 loop reads CASRQSTTTNEKLFF. Written as DNA, the CDR3 is TGTGCCAGCAGACAGTCAACGACAACTAATGAAAAACTGTTTTTT.

The chain employs TRBV7-2 and TRBJ1-2; 7 bases agree with TRBD1. J gave up 6 bases and V 8 bases, and 3 bases lay outside the gene matches. The CDR3 totals 11 residues. CDR1 and CDR2 from the germline V gene are SGHTA and FQGNSA. The CDR3 here is CASGTANGYTF. The CDR3 DNA is TGTGCCAGCGGGACAGCCAATGGCTACACCTTC. Looking up the rest from reference TRBV7-2 and TRBJ1-2 gives the full variable domain: GAGVSQSPSNKVTEKGKDVELRCDPISGHTALYWYRQSLGQGLEFLIYFQGNSAPDKSGLPSDRFSAERTGGSVSTLTIQRTQQEDSAVYLCASGTANGYTFGSGTRLTVV.

V usage is TRBV12-3 or TRBV12-4 and J usage is TRBJ1-1, with D uncertain. There are 11 residues in the CDR3. V was shortened by 8 bases and J by 5 bases, with 9 bases between the two germline ends. The CDR3 is CASRMRTEAFF. The DNA of the CDR3 is TGTGCCAGCCGAATGAGGACTGAAGCTTTCTTT.

V and J are TRBV12-3 or TRBV12-4 and TRBJ2-5; no clear D gene. The CDR3 totals 13 residues. Trimming took 1 base from V and 5 from J, leaving 8 bases between them. The CDR3 DNA is TGTGCCAGCAGTTTAGGCCATGCGGAGACCCAGTACTTC. Its protein product is CASSLGHAETQYF.

For this clone: Other DNA sequences in this sample translate to the same CDR3. The V and J genes are TRBV4-2 and TRBJ2-1, with D possibly TRBD2 on 6 matching bases. The CDR3 consists of 16 residues. V lost 0 bases and J lost 2, with 11 bases in between. CDR1 is LGHNA, CDR2 YNFKEQ, per germline. The DNA for the CDR3 is TGTGCCAGCAGCCAAGATTCGGGGGATCCCTACAATGAGCAGTTCTTC. The encoded protein is CASSQDSGDPYNEQFF.

The chain combines TRBV5-4 with TRBJ2-5; D perhaps matches TRBD2 (6 bases). CDR1 and CDR2 (germline): SGHNT, YYREEE (reference sequence). With 0 bases removed from V and 2 bases from J, the gap between germline ends came to 11 bases. CDR3 length: 15 amino acids. CDR3 residues: CASSLGVADQETQYF. CDR3 sequence (DNA): TGTGCCAGCAGCTTGGGGGTAGCGGATCAAGAGACCCAGTACTTC.

The gene calls are TRBV5-4 and TRBJ2-7; 10 bases are shared with TRBD2. In germline, CDR1 is SGHNT, CDR2 YYREEE (reference sequence). Trimming cost V 3 bases and J 7 bases; bases outside gene matches: 7. CDR3 length: 14 amino acids. CDR3 DNA: TGTGCCAGCAGCTCTCTAGCGGGAGCGAAGGAGCAGTACTTC. Its translation: CASSSLAGAKEQYF. Full variable domain (outside the CDR3, taken from reference TRBV5-4 and TRBJ2-7): ETGVTQSPTHLIKTRGQQVTLRCSSQSGHNTVSWYQQALGQGPQFIFQYYREEENGRGNFPPRFSGLQFPNYSSELNVNALELDDSALYLCASSSLAGAKEQYFGPGTRLTVT.

The chain uses TRBV28 and TRBJ1-2, with a weak D call TRBD1 (6 bases). V lost 8 bases and J 2 bases, leaving 18 bases between the germline ends. CDR1 MDHEN and CDR2 SYDVKM come from the germline V gene. CDR3 size: 15 residues. The CDR3 protein is CASHRKGEGNYGYTF. The CDR3 DNA reads TGTGCCAGCCACCGGAAGGGGGAAGGGAACTATGGCTACACCTTC.

The CDR3 loop is CASSQGEGVTGELFF. The DNA of the CDR3 is TGCGCCAGCAGCCAAGGCGAGGGAGTTACCGGGGAGCTGTTTTTT. This sequence joins TRBV4-3 and TRBJ2-2; D is perhaps TRBD2 (5 bases). Germline-derived CDR1 and CDR2 are LGHNA and YSLEER. There are 15 residues in the CDR3. Trimming cost V 1 base and J 5 bases, with 11 bases left between them.

This chain uses TRBV11-3 with TRBJ1-3, with TRBD1 as a possible D gene (5 bases). This CDR3 comprises 15 residues. CDR1 SGHNT and CDR2 YENEEA come from the germline V gene. Trimming cost V 1 base and J 3 bases, with 10 bases left between them. The CDR3 DNA reads TGTGCCAGCAGCTTAGTGGGGGTCGATGGAAACACCATATATTTT. Translation: CASSLVGVDGNTIYF.

The rearrangement joins TRBV10-3 to TRBJ1-5; D possibly corresponds to TRBD1 (6 bases). V was clipped by 0 bases and J by 2 bases, with 11 bases between them. CDR1 and CDR2 from the germline V gene are ENHRY and SYGVKD. The CDR3 runs to 16 residues. Here the CDR3 DNA reads TGTGCCATCAGTGAGTCAGGGGGTCGACGCAATCAGCCCCAGCATTTT. It translates to CAISESGGRRNQPQHF.

The V gene is TRBV7-2, the J gene TRBJ1-1; D call uncertain. Germline loops: CDR1 SGHTA, CDR2 FQGNSA. The CDR3 is 15 residues long. V was pared by 2 bases and J by 1 base, with 11 bases between. CDR3 sequence: CASSLNQDGNTEAFF. The CDR3 nucleotides are TGTGCCAGCAGCTTAAATCAGGACGGGAACACTGAAGCTTTCTTT.

V gene TRBV11-2 combines with J gene TRBJ1-6, with D uncertain. The CDR3 spans 16 residues. Germline assignment: CDR1 SGHAT and CDR2 FQNNGV. Between the trimmed V and J ends, which lost 0 bases and 0 bases, there was a span of 6 bases. The CDR3 DNA follows: TGTGCCAGCAGCTTAGAGGGGAGCTCCTATAATTCACCCCTCCACTTT. Protein product: CASSLEGSSYNSPLHF.

The chain carries TRBV15 and TRBJ2-5; D may be TRBD1 or TRBD2 (5 bases each). The V gene's germline CDR1 is LNHNV and CDR2 YYDKDF (reference sequence). V lost 0 bases and J 5 bases, leaving 16 bases between the germline ends. This CDR3 comprises 16 residues. CDR3 sequence reads: CATSRDLWGIQETQYF. DNA for the CDR3: TGTGCCACCAGCAGAGATCTTTGGGGGATTCAGGAGACCCAGTACTTC.

This chain uses TRBV4-2 with TRBJ2-3; a weak D match, TRBD1 (5 bases). The germline gives CDR1 LGHNA, CDR2 YNFKEQ. The V gene lost 2 bases and the J gene lost 2 bases, with 8 bases spanning the gap. The CDR3 length is 14 residues. CDR3 sequence (DNA): TGTGCCAGCAGCCAACAGGGCGCCACAGATACGCAGTATTTT. Its translation: CASSQQGATDTQYF.

V is TRBV5-1 and J is TRBJ1-2; 7 positions agree with TRBD1. V shed 3 bases, J shed 7 bases, and the junction held 15 bases outside the gene matches. Germline CDR1 is SGHRS and CDR2 is YFSETQ. This CDR3 has 16 residues. The CDR3 spells CASSSEGSRGSRGYTF. CDR3 DNA: TGCGCCAGCAGCTCCGAGGGAAGCAGGGGGTCTCGTGGCTACACCTTC.